This T cell receptor (beta chain) was identified in a study of blood T cells in healthy people across ages. The study, taken as a whole, reports: Any changes in expanded clonotypes were possibly confounded, as donor CMV status remained unknown.

For the second PCR, which ran for about 6 to 11 cycles, a sample-barcoded 5' primer and a J-beta primer mix were used. TCRdb ran MiXCR on the 5' RACE reads and lists one entry per CDR3 protein. The sample shows 750,000 or so distinct CDR3 sequences, 25% of them seen only once. To note about this clonotype: No antigen is known for it.

Per the germline V gene, CDR1 is MNHNY and CDR2 is SVGAGI (reference sequence). After removal of 9 bases from V and 4 bases from J, the junction contained 11 bases not matched to a gene. The CDR3 has 14 residues. Each of the donors had approximately 10 milliliters of peripheral blood drawn into EDTA-treated Vacutainer tubes. The same specimen was also included in a second study, on T cells of mothers and their children. This second report adds: Related mother-child pairs showed slightly, non-significantly higher overlap than unrelated pairs.

The sample was blood. This chain uses TRBV6-6 with TRBJ2-5, with 7 nucleotides matching TRBD2. This sequence was found in a boy between 10 and 17 years old in good health. CDR3 sequence: CASTLAGVGETQYF. In DNA, the CDR3 is TGTGCCAGTACCCTGGCGGGGGTTGGAGAGACCCAGTACTTC.